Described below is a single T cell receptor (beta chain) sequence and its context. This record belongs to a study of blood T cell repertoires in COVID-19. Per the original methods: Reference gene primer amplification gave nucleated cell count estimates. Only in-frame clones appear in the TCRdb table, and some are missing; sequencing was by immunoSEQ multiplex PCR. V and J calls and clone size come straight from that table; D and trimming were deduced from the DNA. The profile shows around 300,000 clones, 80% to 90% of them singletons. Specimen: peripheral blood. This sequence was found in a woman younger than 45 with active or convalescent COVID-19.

The CDR3 region is CATSHGQGNTEAFF. In DNA form, the CDR3 reads TGTGCCACCAGTCACGGACAGGGGAACACTGAAGCTTTCTTT. The chain joins TRBV24-1 to TRBJ1-1; 8 bases match TRBD1. The CDR3 is made up of 14 amino acids. Unmatched junction bases numbered 3, after V lost 6 bases and J lost 1 base. Germline lookup yields CDR1 KGHDR and CDR2 SFDVKD.